Each of the 7 T cell receptor beta chains below was sequenced from the same sample in a study of blood T cell repertoires in COVID-19. Libraries were prepared by immunoSEQ multiplex PCR; TCRdb keeps only in-frame clonotypes and omits some of them. The sample holds about 320,000 clones, roughly 90% seen once. The sample comprised PBMCs or T cells enriched from blood (not recorded which). These receptors were taken from a man in his fifties or sixties who had recovered from COVID-19.

The rearrangement links TRBV4-1 to TRBJ2-1; 11 bases map to TRBD2. This CDR3 contains 15 residues. Trimming took 2 bases from V and 8 from J; bases not matched to a gene: 5. The V gene's germline CDR1 is MGHRA and CDR2 YSYEKL. DNA of the CDR3: TGCGCCAGCAGCCAAATAGCGGGAGGGAGCGATGAGCAGTTCTTC. The encoded protein is CASSQIAGGSDEQFF.

The CDR3 sequence is CASSLDFGQDLNEQFF. CDR3 nucleotides: TGCGCCAGCAGCTTGGATTTTGGACAGGACCTAAATGAGCAGTTCTTC. The chain uses TRBV5-1 and TRBJ2-1, with TRBD1 matching 7 bases. The CDR3 spans 16 residues. J gave up 7 bases and V 0 bases, and 10 bases lay outside the gene matches. Germline V gene lookup returns CDR1 SGHRS and CDR2 YFSETQ.

The chain has TRBV15 and TRBJ1-6; 7 bases match TRBD1. From germline, CDR1 is LNHNV and CDR2 YYDKDF (reference sequence). The trim removed 0 bases at V and 5 bases at J, leaving 7 bases unmatched. CDR3 length: 17 residues. As DNA, the CDR3 is TGTGCCACCAGCAGAGATCGAGGGACAGCCAATAATTCACCCCTCCACTTT. Its protein is CATSRDRGTANNSPLHF.

V is TRBV25-1 and J is TRBJ2-5; maybe TRBD1 (5 bases). V was cut by 1 base and J by 5 bases, with 8 bases left in between. The CDR3 loop spans 13 amino acids. CDR1 and CDR2 from the germline V gene are MGHDK and SYGVNS. This CDR3 is CASSESAGETQYF. CDR3 bases: TGTGCCAGCAGTGAATCGGCAGGGGAGACCCAGTACTTC.

V usage is TRBV7-8 and J usage is TRBJ2-1; 10 bases align to TRBD2. Per the germline V gene, CDR1 is SGHVS and CDR2 is FQNEAQ. Unmatched junction bases numbered 19, after V lost 5 bases and J lost 0 bases. This CDR3 region has 21 residues. CDR3 amino acids: CASSLPASGSLKERSYNEQFF. CDR3 DNA sequence: TGTGCCAGCAGCCTCCCGGCTAGCGGGAGTCTAAAGGAACGCTCCTACAATGAGCAGTTCTTC.

This chain joins TRBV6-5 and TRBJ1-2; TRBD1 might be the D (6 bases). The CDR3 covers 12 residues. Per germline, CDR1 MNHEY and CDR2 SVGAGI. Trimming took 7 bases from V and 7 from J, leaving 13 bases between them. The CDR3 region has the DNA TGTGCCAGCATGGGGGCAACAGTTGGCTACACCTTC. Translating it yields CASMGATVGYTF.

Here the CDR3 reads CATSRARQGSGEQYF. The CDR3 region has the DNA TGTGCCACCAGCAGAGCTCGACAGGGTTCGGGCGAGCAGTACTTC. This rearrangement joins TRBV15 to TRBJ2-7; 7 bases are a match to TRBD1. Germline CDR1 is LNHNV and CDR2 is YYDKDF (reference sequence). Trimming removed 1 base from V and 6 bases from J; junction bases left unmatched: 9. The CDR3 spans 15 residues.